What follows is one TCR beta chain and its context. Treatment defined: over 15 received Ad26.COV2.S at low or high dose, single or two shots; roughly 5 received placebo; per-sample allocation not given. The samples were gathered on day 63 after the first injection of vaccine or placebo. An Ad26 vector expressing Wuhan-strain SARS-CoV-2 spike constituted the vaccine. This sample was taken from a study of Ad26.COV2.S vaccination and SARS-CoV-2 variants. Measured with immunoSEQ multiplex PCR; TCRdb has only the in-frame clones, and not every one. The sample gives about 280,000 clones, around 87% of which show up once; 2.5% to 3.5% is in the top ten. The germline gives CDR1 LNHDA, CDR2 SQIVND (reference sequence). The V and J ends lost 8 bases and 2 bases, in that order; junction bases with no gene match: 6. The CDR3 loop spans 14 amino acids.

The V gene is TRBV19, the J gene TRBJ2-3, with TRBD1 matching over 8 bases. Source: peripheral blood, taken in a trial of Ad26.COV2.S vaccine versus placebo. The TCR comes from a person aged 18-60 years who received the Ad26.COV2.S COVID-19 vaccine or a placebo. The CDR3 DNA is TGTGCCAGTCAACCCAGGGGGCCCACAGATACGCAGTATTTT. As protein: CASQPRGPTDTQYF.